These T cell receptor beta chains were read from a single sample in a study of T cell clones after liver transplantation. Measured with immunoSEQ multiplex PCR; TCRdb has only the in-frame clones, and not every one. The sample lists nearly 45,000 clones, around 83% occurring once. This sample comprised CD4+ T cells from blood, obtained 24 months after liver transplant. The receptors stem from a human patient who received a liver transplant. The graft donor may account for some of the T cells. Both conserved end residues are part of each CDR3. Fields, in order: clone size, J gene, D gene, V gene, CDR3 protein. D genes are given only for firm matches. Clone sizes are given selectively: once, few, many, or a class where the clone is expanded.

>.|TRBJ1-1|TRBD1|TRBV5-6
CASSLSVYRGGDAEAFF
>.|.|TRBD2|TRBV6-6
CASSLNSGAGEQYF
>.|TRBJ1-5|.|TRBV23-1
CASSLLRFSRHQSQHF
>once|TRBJ2-7|.|TRBV19
CASSIAGVRSEQYF
>.|TRBJ2-1|TRBD1|TRBV11-2
CASSLDGTGVRPPSYNEQFF
>once|TRBJ2-2|.|TRBV7-9
CASTLVPGELFF
>.|TRBJ1-4|.|TRBV7-9
CASSFKAGGESGKLFF
>.|TRBJ2-1|.|TRBV19
CASSIGYGYNEQFF
>.|TRBJ2-5|.|TRBV29-1
CSVDVVRGGGQYF
>.|TRBJ2-7|.|TRBV5-4
CASSLQPRSYEQYF
>few|TRBJ1-1|.|TRBV29-1
CSVKGRVGSLEAFF
>.|TRBJ1-3|.|TRBV6-1
CASSVGDSGNTIYF
>.|TRBJ1-1|.|TRBV4-1
CASSQDGQRGAFF
>.|TRBJ2-1|.|TRBV7-9
CASSLRDSSYNEQFF
>.|TRBJ1-5|.|TRBV28
CASRRGNSNQPQHF
>.|TRBJ2-5|TRBD1|TRBV6-1
CASSPQGGGETQYF
>.|TRBJ2-7|.|TRBV19
CASSMIGVSSYEQYF
>.|TRBJ2-3|TRBD2|TRBV6-5
CASSSKRGGLNTQYF
>.|TRBJ2-5|TRBD2|TRBV4-2
CASSTRASGGELETQYF
>.|TRBJ2-1|TRBD2|TRBV27
CASSLKRGSGGGNNEQFF
>.|TRBJ2-7|.|TRBV11-2
CASSLGPPREQYF
>.|TRBJ2-7|.|TRBV6-1
CASSQIQGPEQYF
>.|TRBJ1-5|.|TRBV19
CASSIQRGGGSNQPQHF
>.|TRBJ2-1|TRBD2|TRBV29-1
CSVAPLAGGGGVGYNEQFF
>.|TRBJ2-1|TRBD1|TRBV19
CASSIGDSSYNEQFF
>.|TRBJ1-1|.|TRBV4-3
CASSQASGGARSNTEAFF
>.|TRBJ1-3|.|TRBV4-1
CASSQDRVGNTIYF
>.|TRBJ2-7|.|TRBV9
CASSVLQDSYEQYF
>.|TRBJ1-2|TRBD1|TRBV5-1
CASSGTTGPTNSGYTF
>.|TRBJ1-1|.|TRBV11-2
CASSLEGNTEAFF
>.|TRBJ2-2|.|TRBV2
CASNGAGDTGELFF
>.|TRBJ2-6|.|TRBV30
CAWRYMSGANVLTF
>.|TRBJ1-5|.|TRBV5-5
CASSFVLMSNQPQHF
>.|TRBJ2-5|.|TRBV7-2
CASSSRQRQETQYF
>.|TRBJ1-1|.|TRBV18
CASSPMTRNTEAFF